The clone carrying this TCR beta chain has just a few counts. The antigen remains undetermined. Treatment of the sample: approximately nine-day PBMC culture with coronavirus spike peptide pools or control peptides (ViraFEST assay). The data were taken from a study of vaccination and CD4 T cells after COVID-19. Germline CDR1 reads MNHNS; CDR2 reads SASEGT. Between the trimmed V and J ends, which lost 10 bases and 7 bases, there was a span of 17 bases. The length of the CDR3 is 14 residues. Cultured CD4+ T-cell DNA underwent Oncomine TCR Beta short-read sequencing. MiXCR, run by TCRdb on the PCR reads, gives a single entry per CDR3 protein. The table lists under 20,000 distinct CDR3 sequences, about 21% of them singletons.

The sample consisted of cultured CD4+ T cells from blood. The chain recombines TRBV6-1 with TRBJ1-6, with D unclear. The TCR was taken from a human donor with COVID-19. CDR3 in amino acids: CATATSWENSPLHF. The DNA for the CDR3 is TGTGCCACCGCCACATCCTGGGAGAATTCACCCCTCCACTTT.